A single sample gave rise to the 4 T cell receptor beta chains below, sequenced in a study of beta chain features in type 1 diabetes. Their target antigens are unknown. Expressed TCRB transcripts were sequenced because the isolated RNA had all been reverse transcribed beforehand. Sequenced by immunoSEQ multiplex PCR; TCRdb stores in-frame clones only, minus some. The sample contains nearly 350,000 clones, around 9.7% of which appear only once. Regarding the study as a whole: Shortening that was moderate but significant affected the TCRB CDR3s of Type 1 diabetes patients in all four CD4+ subsets.

Specimen: central memory CD4+ T cells from blood. The source of these receptors is a man between 25 and 39 years old with type 1 diabetes.

This clone occurred a few times. The J gene is TRBJ1-2, the V gene TRBV7-9; D might be TRBD1 (6 bases). From germline, CDR1 is SEHNR and CDR2 FQNEAQ (reference sequence). The CDR3 has 15 amino acids. Trimming removed 6 bases at V and 0 bases at J, with 14 bases between. CDR3 nucleotide sequence: TGTGCCAGCAGTTACGGACAGTCAACTAACTATGGCTACACCTTC. Protein product: CASSYGQSTNYGYTF.

The chain combines TRBV30 with TRBJ2-7, with D possibly being TRBD2 (6 bases). CDR1 and CDR2 (germline): GTSNPN, SVGIG (reference sequence). V was shortened by 0 bases and J by 3 bases, with 24 bases between the two germline ends. The CDR3 length is 18 residues. The CDR3 sequence: CAWSVTGELYTGIYEQYF. The CDR3 nucleotides are TGTGCCTGGAGTGTAACGGGGGAGTTGTACACTGGCATCTACGAGCAGTACTTC.

This clone was counted a few times. Other DNA sequences of this sample code for an identical CDR3. This chain joins TRBV11-2 and TRBJ1-2; TRBD1 might be the D (5 bases). The CDR3 loop spans 12 amino acids. Trimming removed 4 bases from V and 6 bases from J, with 9 bases in between. The germline gives CDR1 SGHAT, CDR2 FQNNGV. CDR3 sequence (DNA): TGTGCCAGCAGCTGGGAGGGGAATGGCTACACCTTC. Translated: CASSWEGNGYTF.

V gene TRBV9 combines with J gene TRBJ1-5; TRBD1 might be the D (5 bases). The V end was cut by 2 bases, the J end by 4 bases, with 10 bases between. Looked up from germline, CDR1 is SGDLS and CDR2 is YYNGEE. CDR3 length: 14 residues. The CDR3 DNA follows: TGTGCCAGCAGCGTTGGGACCGCGAATCAGCCCCAGCATTTT. It encodes CASSVGTANQPQHF.